A single sample gave rise to the 21 T cell receptor beta chains below, sequenced in a study of T cell repertoires in aging, cancer and after chemotherapy (dated by TCRdb to the late 2010s). Instead of sorted cells or RNA, genomic DNA extracted from peripheral blood served as the source for amplifying TCR beta rearrangements. The sequencing machine was an Illumina MiSeq. Rearranged TRB sequences spanning V, D and J segments were amplified in a multiplex touch-down PCR with a mixed TRB-A/B primer pool. TCRdb reanalyzed the raw reads on its own, using fastp at Q25 for trimming and MiXCR for clone calling, and kept in-frame beta chains. Rows with a matching CDR3 protein are joined into one entry that keeps the most common DNA and genes. Recorded for this sample are 4,000 to 6,000 distinct CDR3 sequences; about 36% of them occurred a single time. The ten largest clonotypes hold 35% to 50% of the sample.

The source material was blood. All receptors derive from a human donor with a blood cancer.

In its sample, this clonotype was seen once. Sequence at one end of the junction differs from germline and may be a read error. The chain links TRBV27 to TRBJ2-4, with 10 bases fitting TRBD1. The V gene's germline CDR1 is MNHEY and CDR2 SMNVEV (reference sequence). This CDR3 region has 17 residues. DNA for the CDR3: TGTGCCATCAGTGAAACCCCGGGACAGGGGATCCAAAACATTCAGTACTTC. It translates to CAISETPGQGIQNIQYF.

This chain joins TRBV24-1 and TRBJ2-2; D gene ambiguous. Germline V CDR1 and CDR2: KGHDR, SFDVKD. The V gene lost 5 bases and the J gene lost 0 bases, with 9 bases spanning the gap. The CDR3 is 15 amino acids. CDR3 nucleotide sequence: TGTGCCACCAGTGTGGCCGCCACGAACACCGGGGAGCTGTTTTTT. Protein product: CATSVAATNTGELFF.

The rearrangement links TRBV30 to TRBJ2-7, with D uncertain. CDR1 and CDR2 from the germline V gene are GTSNPN and SVGIG (reference sequence). CDR3 length: 11 residues. The V end was cut by 0 bases, the J end by 7 bases, with 7 bases between. In DNA form, the CDR3 reads TGTGCCTGGAGTGTACAAATGGAGCAGTACTTC. Translated, it gives CAWSVQMEQYF. The complete variable domain, with remaining parts taken from reference TRBV30 and TRBJ2-7, reads SQTIHQWPATLVQPVGSPLSLECTVEGTSNPNLYWYRQAAGRGLQLLFYSVGIGQISSEVPQNLSASRPQDRQFILSSKKLLLSDSGFYLCAWSVQMEQYFGPGTRLTVT.

This clonotype was detected a few times. The chain combines TRBV12-3 or TRBV12-4 with TRBJ2-7; D is unclear. V shed 1 base and J shed 3 bases, with 10 bases lying between them. This CDR3 comprises 14 residues. The CDR3 spells CASSLGGMNYEQYV. The CDR3 nucleotides are TGTGCCAGCAGTTTAGGGGGAATGAACTACGAGCAGTACGTC.

The chain links TRBV20-1 to TRBJ1-2; D remains ambiguous. Trimming pared 0 bases from V and 1 base from J, leaving 0 bases between. CDR3 length: 11 amino acids. Germline V gene sequence: CDR1 DFQATT, CDR2 SNEGSKA (reference sequence). DNA of the CDR3: TGCAGTGCTAGAGATAACTATGGCTACACCTTC. This encodes CSARDNYGYTF.

The chain has TRBV20-1 and TRBJ2-3; 10 bases fit TRBD2. Germline V lookup: CDR1 DFQATT, CDR2 SNEGSKA (reference sequence). The CDR3 totals 16 residues. V shed 0 bases and J 1 base; nucleotides not matched to a gene: 4. The DNA of the CDR3 is TGCAGTGCTAGAGATATGCTAGCGGGAGGCACAGATACGCAGTATTTT. As protein: CSARDMLAGGTDTQYF.

The sample holds a few counts of this clonotype. The V and J genes are TRBV6-5 and TRBJ2-1; TRBD2 matches at 7 bases. The CDR3 is 18 residues long. Germline CDR1 is MNHEY and CDR2 is SVGAGI. Trimming cost V 2 bases and J 8 bases; bases outside gene matches: 18. The CDR3 nucleotides read TGTGCCAGCAGTTACGCAATCGGGACCGCGGGGGATGACTATGAGCAGTTCTTC. Amino acids: CASSYAIGTAGDDYEQFF.

The V gene is TRBV7-9, the J gene TRBJ2-7; D is perhaps TRBD2 (5 bases). The CDR3 has 12 amino acids. Trimming removed 5 bases at V and 5 bases at J, with 10 bases between. The germline gives CDR1 SEHNR, CDR2 FQNEAQ (reference sequence). CDR3 nucleotides: TGTGCCAGCAGCCTGGACTGGGACGAGCAGTACGTC. It specifies CASSLDWDEQYV.

This clonotype was seen only a few times. The V call is TRBV30, the J call TRBJ2-7; D gene unclear. This CDR3 comprises 12 residues. Germline CDR1 and CDR2: GTSNPN and SVGIG (reference sequence). The V end lost 0 bases, the J end lost 3 bases, and 6 bases lay between the germline ends. CDR3 bases: TGTGCCTGGAGTGTTTCTGACTACGAGCAGTACTTC. Encoded protein: CAWSVSDYEQYF.

There are a few counts of this clonotype. The chain is built from TRBV6-5 and TRBJ2-5; D might be TRBD1 (6 bases). Trimming removed 5 bases at V and 5 bases at J, with 21 bases between. Germline CDR1 reads MNHEY; CDR2 reads SVGAGI. CDR3 length equals 16 residues. The CDR3 spells CASSHSRQDDGETQYF. CDR3 nucleotides: TGTGCCAGCAGTCACAGCCGACAGGACGATGGGGAGACCCAGTACTTC.

This clonotype turned up a few times. This chain joins TRBV30 and TRBJ2-5; 7 nucleotides match TRBD2. With 3 bases clipped from V and 0 bases from J, the junction kept 4 bases outside the gene matches. CDR3 length equals 14 residues. Germline V gives CDR1 GTSNPN, CDR2 SVGIG (reference sequence). The CDR3 spells CAWRPRGDQETQYF. CDR3 nucleotide sequence: TGTGCCTGGAGGCCTCGGGGGGACCAAGAGACCCAGTACTTC.

The chain's CDR3 is CASSLGTSRVKDNEQFF. CDR3 coding DNA: TGTGCCAGCAGCCTGGGGACTAGCAGAGTAAAAGACAATGAGCAGTTCTTC. The rearrangement uses TRBV7-6 and TRBJ2-1; 9 bases line up with TRBD2. This CDR3 spans 17 amino acids. V shed 5 bases and J 5 bases; nucleotides not matched to a gene: 13. Germline V gene lookup returns CDR1 SGHVS and CDR2 FNYEAQ.

A few counts support this clonotype. The chain couples TRBV5-4 to TRBJ2-2; D gene uncertain. This CDR3 is built from 17 residues. Germline CDR1 is SGHNT and CDR2 is YYREEE (reference sequence). V was trimmed by 0 bases and J by 2 bases, leaving 14 bases between them. The CDR3 loop is CASSLGTPASNTGELFF. CDR3 nucleotides: TGTGCCAGCAGCTTGGGGACCCCTGCGAGTAACACCGGGGAGCTGTTTTTT.

The rearrangement links TRBV24-1 to TRBJ2-2; D uncertain. There are 13 residues in the CDR3. Trimming removed 0 bases from V and 7 bases from J, with 5 bases in between. Germline loops: CDR1 KGHDR, CDR2 SFDVKD. This CDR3 is CATSDLRDGELFF. In DNA, the CDR3 is TGTGCCACCAGTGATTTGAGGGACGGGGAGCTGTTTTTT.

The rearrangement uses TRBV27 and TRBJ2-7, with TRBD1 matching 8 bases. CDR1 is MNHEY and CDR2 is SMNVEV in the germline V gene (reference sequence). Trimming took 6 bases from V and 3 from J; bases not matched to a gene: 1. The CDR3 length is 12 residues. The CDR3, as DNA: TGTGCCAGCAGGGACAGGGACTACGAGCAGTACTTC. Translation gives CASRDRDYEQYF.

This clonotype was counted only a few times. CDR3 nucleotide sequence: TGCAGCGTTGATCCTAGCGGGACTGCCTACGAGCAGTACTTC. This translates into CSVDPSGTAYEQYF. This chain joins TRBV29-1 and TRBJ2-7, with 9 bases that match TRBD2. Trimming at V came to 3 bases and at J to 2 bases, leaving 5 bases not matched to a gene. This CDR3 has 14 amino acids. The germline CDR1 and CDR2 sequences are SQVTM and ANQGSEA.

This clonotype is judged medium-sized. V and J are TRBV20-1 and TRBJ2-3; 12 bases match TRBD2. This CDR3 contains 16 residues. Germline CDR1 and CDR2: DFQATT and SNEGSKA (reference sequence). V trimming: 3 bases; J trimming: 0 bases; junction bases outside the gene matches: 4. CDR3 DNA sequence: TGCAGTGCTAGCTGGACTAGCGGGGCCAGCACAGATACGCAGTATTTT. It specifies CSASWTSGASTDTQYF.

Sample share makes this clonotype medium-sized. This sequence joins TRBV27 and TRBJ1-2; no reliable D call. CDR3 length equals 12 residues. V lost 5 bases to trimming and J lost 7 bases, with 11 bases between them. The V gene's germline CDR1 is MNHEY and CDR2 SMNVEV (reference sequence). CDR3: CASSPRVGGYTF. The CDR3, as DNA: TGTGCCAGCAGTCCCCGAGTGGGTGGCTACACCTTC.

By its share, this clonotype is medium-sized (0.01 to 0.1%). This sequence joins TRBV6-5 and TRBJ2-2, with D hard to call. The CDR3 is 15 residues long. Germline lookup yields CDR1 MNHEY and CDR2 SVGAGI. Between the trimmed V and J ends, which lost 4 bases and 3 bases, there was a span of 12 bases. The CDR3 here is CASSFSDGHTGELFF. In DNA form, the CDR3 reads TGTGCCAGCAGTTTCTCGGACGGACACACCGGGGAGCTGTTTTTT.

The chain recombines TRBV6-9 with TRBJ1-1; 7 nucleotides align to TRBD1. Trimming removed 9 bases from V and 4 bases from J; junction bases left unmatched: 11. The germline V gene encodes CDR1 MNHGY and CDR2 SVAAGI. The CDR3 covers 14 residues. The CDR3 DNA reads TGTGCCAGTGCCCCCGACAGGGCAAGCACTGAAGCTTTCTTT. This codes for CASAPDRASTEAFF.

This clonotype was seen more than once but under ten times. The chain joins TRBV5-1 to TRBJ2-1, with D maybe TRBD1 (8 bases). V lost 4 bases, J lost 8 bases, and 16 bases lay in between. The length of the CDR3 is 14 residues. The germline V gene has CDR1 SGHRS and CDR2 YFSETQ. CDR3 nucleotide sequence: TGCGCCAGCAGCCCGGGAGGACAGGGACATGAGCAGTTCTTC. It encodes CASSPGGQGHEQFF.